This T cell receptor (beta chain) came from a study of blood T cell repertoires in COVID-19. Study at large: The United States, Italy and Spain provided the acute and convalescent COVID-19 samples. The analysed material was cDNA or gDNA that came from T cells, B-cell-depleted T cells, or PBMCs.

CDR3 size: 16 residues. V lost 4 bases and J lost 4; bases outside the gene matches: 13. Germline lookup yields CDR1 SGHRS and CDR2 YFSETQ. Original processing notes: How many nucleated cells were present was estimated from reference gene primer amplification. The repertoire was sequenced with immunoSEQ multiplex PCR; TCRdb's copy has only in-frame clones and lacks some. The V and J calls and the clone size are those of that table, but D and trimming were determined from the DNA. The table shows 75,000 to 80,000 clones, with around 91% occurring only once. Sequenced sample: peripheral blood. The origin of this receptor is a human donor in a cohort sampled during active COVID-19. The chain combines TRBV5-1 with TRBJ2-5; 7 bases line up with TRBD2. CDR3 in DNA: TGCGCCAGCAGCGCCGGTGGGGGGGTCAGCGGAGAGACCCAGTACTTC. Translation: CASSAGGGVSGETQYF.